These 15 T cell receptor beta chains originate from one sample sequenced in a study of CD8 T cells in Susac syndrome. Reverse transcription of roughly 0.5 to 1 ug RNA used random hexamers. Each CDR3 protein is one row after TCRdb ran MiXCR on the immunoSEQ multiplex PCR reads. The sample shows around 200,000 distinct CDR3 sequences, roughly nine tenths of them seen only once. Sequencing was done on a sample of CD8+ T cells from PBMCs. The receptors were gathered from a human donor with multiple sclerosis.

The V call is TRBV4-3, the J call TRBJ2-1; D uncertain. Trimming cost V 4 bases and J 3 bases, with 10 bases left between them. Germline values: CDR1 LGHNA, CDR2 YSLEER. The CDR3 is 14 amino acids. The DNA for the CDR3 is TGCGCCAGCAGCCCGGGCGCCGACTACAATGAGCAGTTCTTC. This translates into CASSPGADYNEQFF.

This clonotype was found once. CDR3 in DNA: TGTGCCAGCAGATCCTCAGCGTGGGCTAATGAAAAACTGTTTTTT. This gives the protein CASRSSAWANEKLFF. This sequence joins TRBV6-6 and TRBJ1-4, with D unclear. Germline-derived CDR1 and CDR2 are MNHNY and SVGAGI (reference sequence). This CDR3 has 15 residues. V lost 6 bases, J lost 3 bases, and 14 bases lay in between.

This clonotype was picked up a small number of times. The V gene is TRBV9, the J gene TRBJ2-7; no reliable D call. The V end lost 0 bases, the J end lost 0 bases, and 10 bases lay between the germline ends. Germline-derived CDR1 and CDR2 are SGDLS and YYNGEE. The length of the CDR3 is 15 residues. CDR3 loop: CASSVDGGPSYEQYF. CDR3 DNA sequence: TGTGCCAGCAGCGTAGATGGCGGACCCTCCTACGAGCAGTACTTC.

J is TRBJ1-1 and V is TRBV5-4, with D maybe TRBD1 (5 bases). Trimming removed 0 bases from V and 0 bases from J, with 15 bases in between. Germline values: CDR1 SGHNT, CDR2 YYREEE (reference sequence). The CDR3 runs 17 residues. CDR3 DNA: TGTGCCAGCAGCTTGGTGGGGCCCTCGGGGTTGAACACTGAAGCTTTCTTT. Translated: CASSLVGPSGLNTEAFF.

The rearrangement joins TRBV19 to TRBJ1-3, with 11 bases that match TRBD1. CDR1 is LNHDA, CDR2 SQIVND, per germline (reference sequence). Trimming removed 3 bases from V and 6 bases from J; junction bases left unmatched: 7. This CDR3 has 16 amino acids. The CDR3 DNA sequence: TGTGCCAGTAGTATTGGACAGGGGGCCACTGAAAACACCATATATTTT. Amino acid sequence: CASSIGQGATENTIYF.

The CDR3 region is CASSIGEVSAFF. CDR3 DNA sequence: TGTGCCAGTAGTATTGGGGAGGTTTCGGCTTTCTTT. The chain combines TRBV19 with TRBJ1-1; D is uncertain. CDR3 length equals 12 residues. The V end was cut by 3 bases, the J end by 11 bases, with 13 bases between. The germline V gene encodes CDR1 LNHDA and CDR2 SQIVND (reference sequence).

The chain combines TRBV5-1 with TRBJ2-5, with a possible D match to TRBD2 (6 bases). V lost 0 bases, J lost 4 bases, and 16 bases lay in between. Germline lookup yields CDR1 SGHRS and CDR2 YFSETQ. The length of the CDR3 is 16 residues. Written as DNA, the CDR3 is TGCGCCAGCAGCTTGGGGGGCCGGGCGCGGGGAGAGACCCAGTACTTC. This translates into CASSLGGRARGETQYF.

The chain combines TRBV20-1 with TRBJ2-7; the D gene is possibly TRBD2 (6 bases). V was pared by 6 bases and J by 2 bases, with 14 bases between. From germline, CDR1 is DFQATT and CDR2 SNEGSKA (reference sequence). The CDR3 runs 13 residues. CDR3 in amino acids: CSAPGEATYEQYF. Here the CDR3 DNA reads TGCAGTGCCCCCGGGGAGGCCACCTACGAGCAGTACTTC.

The gene calls are TRBV6-4 and TRBJ2-7, with D unclear. CDR3 length: 13 amino acids. The V gene's germline CDR1 is MRHNA and CDR2 SNTAGT. Trimming pared 0 bases from V and 7 bases from J, leaving 10 bases between. The CDR3 nucleotides are TGTGCCAGCAGTGACTCCTGGTTGGGGGAGCAGTACTTC. It specifies CASSDSWLGEQYF.

This chain joins TRBV12-3 or TRBV12-4 and TRBJ2-7; a weak D match, TRBD1 (5 bases). V was clipped by 1 base and J by 1 base, with 17 bases between them. The CDR3 has 17 residues. The DNA of the CDR3 is TGTGCCAGCAGTTTAGGGAACCAGGGCATGAGGTCCTACGAGCAGTACTTC. It specifies CASSLGNQGMRSYEQYF.

The genes are TRBV7-3 and TRBJ1-1, with a tentative D call TRBD1 (6 bases). Germline lookup yields CDR1 SGHTA and CDR2 FQGTGA. CDR3 length equals 14 residues. The V and J ends lost 0 bases and 7 bases respectively, with 12 bases between them. The chain's CDR3 is CASSLTSPGDEAFF. The CDR3 nucleotides read TGTGCCAGCAGCTTAACGTCCCCAGGGGATGAAGCTTTCTTT. The variable domain in full, completed from reference TRBV7-3 and TRBJ1-1, reads GAGVSQTPSNKVTEKGKYVELRCDPISGHTALYWYRQSLGQGPEFLIYFQGTGAADDSGLPNDRFFAVRPEGSVSTLKIQRTERGDSAVYLCASSLTSPGDEAFFGQGTRLTVV.

The chain links TRBV19 to TRBJ2-1, with D perhaps matching TRBD2 (6 bases). The CDR3 runs to 13 residues. Trimming stripped 3 bases from V and 6 bases from J, with 9 bases between. Per germline, CDR1 LNHDA and CDR2 SQIVND (reference sequence). The CDR3 coding sequence is TGTGCCAGTAGTATCTTCGGGGGCAATGAGCAGTTCTTC. It codes for CASSIFGGNEQFF.

The chain uses TRBV7-8 and TRBJ2-2; D gene uncertain. Germline loops: CDR1 SGHVS, CDR2 FQNEAQ. With 5 bases removed from V and 2 bases from J, the gap between germline ends came to 6 bases. This CDR3 has 13 amino acids. CDR3 loop: CASSRLNTGELFF. Written as DNA, the CDR3 is TGTGCCAGCAGCCGACTCAACACCGGGGAGCTGTTTTTT.

The chain carries TRBV7-8 and TRBJ2-3; 7 nucleotides agree with TRBD2. Germline assignment: CDR1 SGHVS and CDR2 FQNEAQ. This CDR3 has 14 residues. The V segment lost 4 bases and the J segment 6 bases; nucleotides outside the gene matches: 7. The CDR3 DNA sequence: TGTGCCAGCAGCTCCCGACTAGCTCCGGATACGCAGTATTTT. Protein product: CASSSRLAPDTQYF.

This clonotype was counted between two and nine times. This rearrangement joins TRBV29-1 to TRBJ2-7; D is uncertain. The V gene's germline CDR1 is SQVTM and CDR2 ANQGSEA. This CDR3 region has 10 residues. Trimming cost V 6 bases and J 1 base, with 4 bases left between them. As DNA, the CDR3 is TGCAGCGTAGTGTCCTACGAGCAGTACTTC. It specifies CSVVSYEQYF.